This TCR beta chain was recorded in a study of blood T cell repertoires in COVID-19. V lost 2 bases to trimming and J lost 7 bases, with 14 bases between them. CDR3 size: 14 residues. The germline V gene has CDR1 MNHEY and CDR2 SVGAGI. Some clones are missing from TCRdb's copy, which holds only in-frame ones; the method was immunoSEQ multiplex PCR. Of some 64,000 clones listed, roughly 72% were seen once; the top ten hold about 5%. In this sample, this clone turned up many times. The receptor comes from a woman aged 70-85 years with COVID-19, enrolled during active disease. This rearrangement joins TRBV6-5 to TRBJ1-1, with unresolved D. The sample consisted of peripheral blood. CDR3 in amino acids: CASSYVAVQDEAFF. CDR3 sequence (DNA): TGTGCCAGCAGTTACGTGGCAGTCCAAGATGAAGCTTTCTTT.